These T cell receptor beta chains were read from a single sample in a study of OX40 agonist ivuxolimab in advanced cancers. The protocol was immunoSEQ multiplex PCR, while the TCRdb copy is restricted to in-frame clones and leaves out a portion. The sample consists of some 33,000 clones, 81% of them appearing once. This specimen consisted of CD4+ or CD8+ T cells sorted from blood, obtained in a trial of the OX40 agonist ivuxolimab. These receptors were obtained from an adult with an advanced solid tumor such as melanoma, head and neck, liver or kidney cancer. CDR3s leave out the opening cysteine and the closing phenylalanine or tryptophan.

TRBJ2-7 | TRBV30 | AWNSGHRYEQY
TRBJ1-5 | TRBV11-2 | ASSPEGLRNQPQH
TRBJ1-1 | TRBV7-8 | ASSLGVWGGTEAF
TRBJ2-7 | TRBV19 | ASSVRSGIYEQY
TRBJ1-3 | TRBV5-1 | ASSSRDSRLKGNTIY
TRBJ2-5 | TRBV7-3 | ASSLGAGETQY
TRBJ1-1 | TRBV5-6 | ASSPTRGRAF
TRBJ2-2 | TRBV5-5 | ASSPNTSGGELF
TRBJ2-7 | TRBV2 | ASETQQGYEQY
TRBJ2-7 | TRBV27 | ASPLLGRGPYEQY
TRBJ1-1 | TRBV19 | ASRPGQFLNTEAF
- | TRBV6-5 | ASRMGQGASEQY
TRBJ1-4 | TRBV19 | ASSRSGTGRLNEKLF
TRBJ2-3 | TRBV7-2 | ASSLQGATDTQY
TRBJ2-7 | TRBV11-3 | ASSAGQGKTYEQY
TRBJ2-1 | TRBV9 | ASSMTPSSYNEQF
TRBJ2-2 | TRBV19 | ASLGWWAGELF
TRBJ1-3 | TRBV7-2 | ASSQGRAGSGNTIY
TRBJ1-1 | TRBV5-1 | ASSATGNTEAF
TRBJ2-3 | TRBV25-1 | ASSWASTDTQY
TRBJ2-6 | TRBV19 | ASTQGASSTSSGANVLT
TRBJ2-1 | TRBV5-6 | ASSLFNEQF
TRBJ2-7 | TRBV20-1 | SARDPREQY
TRBJ1-4 | TRBV4-1 | ASSQDRRREKLF
TRBJ1-1 | TRBV19 | ASIGGGYTEAF
TRBJ1-1 | TRBV7-3 | ASSSSSNTEAF
TRBJ1-2 | TRBV7-9 | ASSEHRAGSYGYT
TRBJ2-6 | TRBV5-6 | ASSLLGQRGSGANVLT
TRBJ2-5 | TRBV19 | ASSPLSRPEAQY